This T cell receptor (beta chain) stems from a study of blood T cell repertoires in COVID-19. Study-level information: From the United States, Italy and Spain came samples of acute and convalescent COVID-19. From T cells, B-cell-depleted T cells, or PBMCs came the material, which was cDNA or gDNA.

Germline V gene lookup returns CDR1 SGHTA and CDR2 FQGNSA. V lost 5 bases and J lost 10; bases outside the gene matches: 2. The CDR3 has 11 amino acids. Sequenced by immunoSEQ multiplex PCR; TCRdb stores in-frame clones only, minus some. Of 200,000 to 250,000 clones listed, approximately 87% are singletons. This clonotype was obtained from a man aged 55 to 70 with acute or convalescent COVID-19. The gene calls are TRBV7-2 and TRBJ2-1; 7 bases are a match to TRBD2. Material for sequencing was peripheral blood. The CDR3 loop is CASSTSAEQFF. CDR3 sequence (DNA): TGTGCCAGCAGCACTAGCGCCGAGCAGTTCTTC.